Listed below are T cell receptor beta chains from one sample, sequenced in a study of T cells in Graves' hyperthyroidism and ophthalmopathy. TCRdb processed the multiplex PCR reads anew with MiXCR; each CDR3 protein has one entry. The sample shows over 700,000 distinct CDR3 sequences, 38% of them seen only once. What was sequenced was blood. The receptors derive from a man aged 18 to 30 with Graves' hyperthyroidism. The CDR3 runs from the conserved cysteine through the conserved F or W. Size is omitted from some rows. Given values are once, few, many or a class for expanded clones.

CDR3 protein,V gene,clone size
CASSQDLPGIVNTEAFF,TRBV25-1,-
CSASQVLSGNTIYF,TRBV29-1,once
CASSRRTSGRARETQYF,TRBV7-9,-
CSATQGGRGPQHF,TRBV20-1,many
CASSLGNSAEAFF,TRBV5-6,few
CATSDLRSGANVLTF,TRBV24-1,many
CSVEEGSDGTYGYTF,TRBV29-1,-
CSVEDWDWGANEKLFF,TRBV29-1,-
CASSLNGREAFF,TRBV5-1,-
CSAGGTTTNEKLFF,TRBV20-1,-
CASSRTIFGGSNYGYTF,TRBV14,-
CASSPDGSGAEKLFF,TRBV7-9,few
CASSYSGTGGSGEQYF,TRBV7-2,-
CAISYGTEAFF,TRBV6-5,once
CASSDRLQGGEQYF,TRBV25-1,many
CASSQGGMSNQPQHF,TRBV4-1,-